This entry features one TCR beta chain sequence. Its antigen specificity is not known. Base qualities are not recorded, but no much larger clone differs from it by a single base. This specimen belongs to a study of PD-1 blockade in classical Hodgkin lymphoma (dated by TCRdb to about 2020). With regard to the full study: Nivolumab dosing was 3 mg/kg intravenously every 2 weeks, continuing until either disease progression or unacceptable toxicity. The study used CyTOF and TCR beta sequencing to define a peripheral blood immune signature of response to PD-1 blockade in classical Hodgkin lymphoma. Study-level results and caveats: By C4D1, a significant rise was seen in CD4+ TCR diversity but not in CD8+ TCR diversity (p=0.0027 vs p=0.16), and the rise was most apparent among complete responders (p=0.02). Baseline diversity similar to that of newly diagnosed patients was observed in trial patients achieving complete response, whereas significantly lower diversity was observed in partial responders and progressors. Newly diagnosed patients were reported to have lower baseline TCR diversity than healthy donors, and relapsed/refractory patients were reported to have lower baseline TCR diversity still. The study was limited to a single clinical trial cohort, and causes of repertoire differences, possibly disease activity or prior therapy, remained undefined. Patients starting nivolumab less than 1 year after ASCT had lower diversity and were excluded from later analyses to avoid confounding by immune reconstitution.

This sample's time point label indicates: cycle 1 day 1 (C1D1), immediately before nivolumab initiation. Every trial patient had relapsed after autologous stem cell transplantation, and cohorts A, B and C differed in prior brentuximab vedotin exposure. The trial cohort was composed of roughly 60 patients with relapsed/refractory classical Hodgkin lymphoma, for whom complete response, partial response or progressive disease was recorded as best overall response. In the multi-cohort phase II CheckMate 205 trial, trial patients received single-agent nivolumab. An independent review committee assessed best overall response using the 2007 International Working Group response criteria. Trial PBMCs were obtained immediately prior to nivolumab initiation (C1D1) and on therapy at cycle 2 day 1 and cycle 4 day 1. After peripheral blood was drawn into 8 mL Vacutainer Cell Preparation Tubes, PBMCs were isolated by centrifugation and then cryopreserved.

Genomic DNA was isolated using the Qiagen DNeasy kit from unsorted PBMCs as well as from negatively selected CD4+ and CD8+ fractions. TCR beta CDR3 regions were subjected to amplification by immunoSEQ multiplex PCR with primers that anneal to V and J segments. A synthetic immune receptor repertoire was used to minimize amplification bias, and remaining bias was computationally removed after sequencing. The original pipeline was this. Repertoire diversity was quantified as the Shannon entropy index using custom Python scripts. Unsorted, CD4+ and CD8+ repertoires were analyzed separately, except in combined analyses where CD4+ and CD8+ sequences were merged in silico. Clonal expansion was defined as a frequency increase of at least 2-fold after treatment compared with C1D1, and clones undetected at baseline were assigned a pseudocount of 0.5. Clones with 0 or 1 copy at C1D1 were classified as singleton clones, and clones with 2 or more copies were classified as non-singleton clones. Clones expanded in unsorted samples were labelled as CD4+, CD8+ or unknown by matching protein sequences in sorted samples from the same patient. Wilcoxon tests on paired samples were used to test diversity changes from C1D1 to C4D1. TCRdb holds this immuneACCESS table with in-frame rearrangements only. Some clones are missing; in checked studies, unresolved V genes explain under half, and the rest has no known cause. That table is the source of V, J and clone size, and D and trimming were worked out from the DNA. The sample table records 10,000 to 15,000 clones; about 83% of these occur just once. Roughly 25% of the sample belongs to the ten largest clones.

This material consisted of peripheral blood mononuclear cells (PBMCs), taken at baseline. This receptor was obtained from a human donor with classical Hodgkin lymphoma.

The CDR3 reads CAISPGLAKNEQFF. In nucleotides, the sequence is TGTGCCATCAGTCCGGGACTAGCGAAGAATGAGCAGTTCTTC. The sequence is built from TRBV10-3 and TRBJ2-1; 10 bases in the junction line up with TRBD2. From the cysteine through the phenylalanine, the CDR3 covers 14 amino acids. Kept here is only the CDR3 DNA, which spans 42 bases and is read in frame from base 1. V lost 5 bases and J lost 7 bases, and the count of bases not matched to a germline gene is 5. The germline V gene sets CDR1 to ENHRY and CDR2 to SYGVKD.